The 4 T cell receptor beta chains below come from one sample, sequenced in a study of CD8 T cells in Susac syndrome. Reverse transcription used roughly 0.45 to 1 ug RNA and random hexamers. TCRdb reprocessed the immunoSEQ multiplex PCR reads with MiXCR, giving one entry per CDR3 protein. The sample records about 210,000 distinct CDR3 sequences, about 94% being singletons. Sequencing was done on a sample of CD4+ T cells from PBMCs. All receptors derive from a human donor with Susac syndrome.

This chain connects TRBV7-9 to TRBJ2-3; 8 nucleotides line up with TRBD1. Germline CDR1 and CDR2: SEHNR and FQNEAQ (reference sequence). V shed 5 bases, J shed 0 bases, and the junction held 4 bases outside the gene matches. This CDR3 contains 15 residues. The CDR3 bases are TGTGCCAGCAGCCCGGGACAGGTTAGCACAGATACGCAGTATTTT. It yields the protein CASSPGQVSTDTQYF.

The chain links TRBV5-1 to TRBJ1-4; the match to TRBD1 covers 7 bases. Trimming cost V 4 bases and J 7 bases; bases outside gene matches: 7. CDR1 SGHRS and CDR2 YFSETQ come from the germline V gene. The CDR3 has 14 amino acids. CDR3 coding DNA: TGCGCCAGCAGCGTCGGGACAGCGTTTGAAAAACTGTTTTTT. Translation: CASSVGTAFEKLFF.

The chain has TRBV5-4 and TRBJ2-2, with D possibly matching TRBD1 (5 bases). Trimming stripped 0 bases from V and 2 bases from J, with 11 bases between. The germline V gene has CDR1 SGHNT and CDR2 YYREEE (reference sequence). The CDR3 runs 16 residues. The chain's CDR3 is CASSLEAGINTGELFF. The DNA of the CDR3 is TGTGCCAGCAGCTTGGAGGCAGGGATTAACACCGGGGAGCTGTTTTTT.

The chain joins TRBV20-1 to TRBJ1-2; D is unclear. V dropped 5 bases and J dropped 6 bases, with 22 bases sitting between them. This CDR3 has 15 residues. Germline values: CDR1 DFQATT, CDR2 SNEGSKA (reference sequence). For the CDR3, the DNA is TGCAGTGCTTTAACTGTTTCCGCGGCCCGGGATGGCTACACCTTC. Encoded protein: CSALTVSAARDGYTF.